Listed here is a single T cell receptor (beta chain). Its antigen is still unknown. The data were obtained in a study of OX40 agonist ivuxolimab in advanced cancers. Study-wide context: Ivuxolimab was delivered to patients intravenously every 2 weeks at doses spanning 0.01 to 10 mg/kg. Among those enrolled, mean age was about 62 years (range roughly 23 to 90) and 75% to 85% were male.

Broader study findings: More expanded clones were found, on average, in CD8+ than in CD4+ T cells.

The CDR3 loop spans 13 amino acids. The germline gives CDR1 SGDLS, CDR2 YYNGEE. Trimming shortened V by 7 bases and J by 0 bases, and 7 bases separated the two germline ends. Only in-frame clones appear in the TCRdb table, and some are missing; sequencing was by immunoSEQ multiplex PCR. The repertoire holds around 38,000 clones, with 92% as singletons. Researchers took blood at baseline, on cycle 4 day 1, and on cycle 7 day 1. The genes are TRBV9 and TRBJ2-2, with TRBD2 as a possible D gene (5 bases). The clonotype comes from an adult with an advanced solid tumor such as melanoma, head and neck, liver or kidney cancer. The specimen comprised CD4+ or CD8+ T cells sorted from blood, sampled in a trial of the OX40 agonist ivuxolimab. CDR3 bases: TGTGCCAGCGCGGGCGCGAACACCGGGGAGCTGTTTTTT. The encoded protein is CASAGANTGELFF.